The next 14 T cell receptor beta chains were all read from a single sample in a study of early T cells in non-severe SARS-CoV-2 infection. A single record per CDR3 protein comes from TCRdb applying MiXCR to the 5' RACE reads. The data show 45,000 to 70,000 distinct CDR3 sequences, roughly 8% seen once. The specimen was whole blood, collected at baseline. These receptors all come from an adult who was a healthcare worker with PCR-confirmed SARS-CoV-2 infection or an uninfected control (not recorded which).

The V gene is TRBV5-1, the J gene TRBJ2-7; TRBD1 matches at 7 bases. This CDR3 spans 15 amino acids. V was clipped by 4 bases and J by 3 bases; unmatched bases: 10. The germline gives CDR1 SGHRS, CDR2 YFSETQ. The CDR3 nucleotides read TGCGCCAGCAGCCCCTACCCGGGACAGAACTACGAGCAGTACTTC. Protein sequence: CASSPYPGQNYEQYF.

This clonotype was recorded at least ten times. The chain has TRBV20-1 and TRBJ1-3, with D possibly being TRBD1 (5 bases). CDR1 is DFQATT and CDR2 is SNEGSKA in the germline V gene (reference sequence). V was trimmed by 2 bases and J by 4 bases, leaving 15 bases between them. CDR3 length: 15 residues. The CDR3 loop reads CSARWGPAGGNTIYF. As DNA, the CDR3 is TGCAGTGCTAGATGGGGACCGGCCGGGGGAAACACCATATATTTT.

This clonotype has more than one count but fewer than ten. The chain joins TRBV20-1 to TRBJ1-1; D not certain. V was shortened by 2 bases and J by 2 bases, with 6 bases between the two germline ends. Germline values: CDR1 DFQATT, CDR2 SNEGSKA (reference sequence). The CDR3 is 12 amino acids. CDR3 in DNA: TGCAGTGCTAGACGGCTCAACACTGAAGCTTTCTTT. This encodes CSARRLNTEAFF.

There are a few counts of this clonotype. This chain links TRBV5-1 with TRBJ2-7, with 8 bases fitting TRBD1. CDR1 is SGHRS and CDR2 is YFSETQ in the germline V gene. The CDR3 runs to 15 residues. Trimming removed 4 bases from V and 2 bases from J; junction bases left unmatched: 8. CDR3 DNA sequence: TGCGCCAGCAGCCTGGGACAGGATTTTACCTACGAGCAGTACTTC. Translating it yields CASSLGQDFTYEQYF.

Notes on this clonotype: This may stem from a read error, because a much larger clone lies one nucleotide away. The rearrangement joins TRBV28 to TRBJ2-7; 7 bases align to TRBD2. The germline V gene has CDR1 MDHEN and CDR2 SYDVKM. The CDR3 is 15 amino acids. V gave up 2 bases and J gave up 2 bases; unmatched junction bases: 6. In DNA form, the CDR3 reads TGTGCCAGCAGTTTACCGGGACGGGGGGCCTACGAGCAGTACTTC. Protein: CASSLPGRGAYEQYF. Variable domain in full (rest from reference TRBV28 and TRBJ2-7): DVKVTQSSRYLVKRTGEKVFLECVQDMDHENMFWYRQDPGLGLRLIYFSYDVKMKEKGDIPEGYSVSREKKERFSLILESASTNQTSMYLCASSLPGRGAYEQYFGPGTRLTVT.

This clonotype came up many times. The rearrangement joins TRBV28 to TRBJ2-3, with D perhaps matching TRBD2 (5 bases). V lost 6 bases and J 8 bases, leaving 12 bases between the germline ends. This CDR3 has 12 amino acids. Per germline, CDR1 MDHEN and CDR2 SYDVKM. The CDR3 sequence: CASSTKAGTQYF. The CDR3 DNA follows: TGTGCCAGCAGCACGAAGGCGGGTACGCAGTATTTT. Based on the CDR3 plus reference TRBV28 and TRBJ2-3, the full variable domain is DVKVTQSSRYLVKRTGEKVFLECVQDMDHENMFWYRQDPGLGLRLIYFSYDVKMKEKGDIPEGYSVSREKKERFSLILESASTNQTSMYLCASSTKAGTQYFGPGTRLTVL.

The chain couples TRBV4-2 to TRBJ2-7; TRBD1 matches 8 bases. J lost 4 bases, V lost 1 base, and 3 bases had no gene match. Germline-derived CDR1 and CDR2 are LGHNA and YNFKEQ. The CDR3 extends over 14 amino acids. CDR3: CASSQGRQGYEQYF. In DNA form, the CDR3 reads TGTGCCAGCAGCCAAGGGAGACAGGGGTACGAGCAGTACTTC.

This clonotype was detected ten times or more. This chain links TRBV6-2 or TRBV6-3 with TRBJ2-6, with D unclear. This CDR3 comprises 13 residues. V gave up 5 bases and J gave up 2 bases, with 4 bases separating them. Germline-derived CDR1 and CDR2 are MNHEY and SVGEGT. The CDR3 is CASSLTGANVLTF. The CDR3 DNA follows: TGTGCCAGCAGTCTAACTGGGGCCAACGTCCTGACTTTC.

The chain carries TRBV7-9 and TRBJ2-5; D might be TRBD1 or TRBD2, each matching 5 bases. Trimming removed 2 bases from V and 5 bases from J, with 15 bases in between. The V gene's germline CDR1 is SEHNR and CDR2 FQNEAQ (reference sequence). The length of the CDR3 is 15 residues. The CDR3 bases are TGTGCCAGCAGCTTATATTCAGGGCCGGGGGAGACCCAGTACTTC. Encoded protein: CASSLYSGPGETQYF.

There are a few counts of this clonotype. The chain combines TRBV5-4 with TRBJ2-7, with 7 bases aligning to TRBD2. V lost 4 bases to trimming and J lost 4 bases; unmatched junction nucleotides: 11. The germline V gene encodes CDR1 SGHNT and CDR2 YYREEE (reference sequence). The CDR3 is 15 amino acids. The CDR3 region has the DNA TGTGCCAGCAGCCAGGGTGCTAGCGGAGGATACGAGCAGTACTTC. Encoded protein: CASSQGASGGYEQYF.

There are a few counts of this clonotype. The J gene is TRBJ1-3, the V gene TRBV4-1; 9 bases fit TRBD1. The trim removed 6 bases at V and 4 bases at J, leaving 4 bases unmatched. The CDR3 is 14 residues long. Germline V gene data show CDR1 as MGHRA and CDR2 as YSYEKL. The DNA of the CDR3 is TGCGCCAGCAGGGAAGGGACAGGGGGAAACACCATATATTTT. Its protein product is CASREGTGGNTIYF.

This clonotype was detected ten times or more. The chain recombines TRBV7-9 with TRBJ1-2; D unclear. V gave up 6 bases and J gave up 0 bases, with 8 bases separating them. The CDR3 runs to 13 residues. Germline V gene data show CDR1 as SEHNR and CDR2 as FQNEAQ (reference sequence). This chain's CDR3 is CASRSVANYGYTF. Here the CDR3 DNA reads TGTGCCAGCAGATCAGTGGCTAACTATGGCTACACCTTC.

In this sample, this clonotype turned up many times. This chain uses TRBV28 with TRBJ2-6; a possible D gene is TRBD2 (6 bases). This CDR3 contains 15 residues. V was pared by 6 bases and J by 1 base, with 10 bases between. Germline assignment: CDR1 MDHEN and CDR2 SYDVKM. CDR3 loop: CASRWRASGANVLTF. The CDR3 nucleotides read TGTGCCAGCAGGTGGAGGGCTTCTGGGGCCAACGTCCTGACTTTC.

The table lists this clonotype with many counts. V usage is TRBV18 and J usage is TRBJ2-2; D is perhaps TRBD1 (6 bases). The CDR3 contains 15 residues. V was pared by 6 bases and J by 0 bases, with 11 bases between. Per germline, CDR1 KGHSH and CDR2 LQKENI. DNA of the CDR3: TGTGCCAGCTCCCCCAGGGGAGCGAACACCGGGGAGCTGTTTTTT. Translated, it gives CASSPRGANTGELFF.